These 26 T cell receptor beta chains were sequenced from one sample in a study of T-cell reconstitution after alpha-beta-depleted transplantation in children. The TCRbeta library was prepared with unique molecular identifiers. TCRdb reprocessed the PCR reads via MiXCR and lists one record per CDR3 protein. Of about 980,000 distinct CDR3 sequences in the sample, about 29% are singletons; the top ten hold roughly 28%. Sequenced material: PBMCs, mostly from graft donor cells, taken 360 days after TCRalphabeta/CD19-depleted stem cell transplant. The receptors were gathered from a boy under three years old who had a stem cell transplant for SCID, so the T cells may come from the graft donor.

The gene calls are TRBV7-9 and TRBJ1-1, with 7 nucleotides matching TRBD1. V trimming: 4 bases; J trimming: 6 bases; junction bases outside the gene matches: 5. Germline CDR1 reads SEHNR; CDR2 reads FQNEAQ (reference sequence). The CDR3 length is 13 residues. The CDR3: CASSSLGTAEAFF. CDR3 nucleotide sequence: TGTGCCAGCAGCTCCCTTGGGACAGCTGAAGCTTTCTTT.

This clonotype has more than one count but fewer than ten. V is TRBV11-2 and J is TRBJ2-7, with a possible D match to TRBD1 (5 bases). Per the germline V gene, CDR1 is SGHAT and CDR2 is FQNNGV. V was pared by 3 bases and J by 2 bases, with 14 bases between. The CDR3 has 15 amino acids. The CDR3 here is CASSFTDIPPYEQYF. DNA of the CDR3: TGTGCCAGCAGCTTTACGGACATACCCCCCTACGAGCAGTACTTC.

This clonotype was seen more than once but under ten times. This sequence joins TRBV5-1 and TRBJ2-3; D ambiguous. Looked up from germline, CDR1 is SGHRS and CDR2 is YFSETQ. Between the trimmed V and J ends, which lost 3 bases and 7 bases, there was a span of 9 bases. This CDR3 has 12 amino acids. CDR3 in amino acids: CASSSARNTQYF. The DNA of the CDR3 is TGCGCCAGCAGCTCGGCAAGGAATACGCAGTATTTT. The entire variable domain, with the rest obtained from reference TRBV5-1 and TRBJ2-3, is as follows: KAGVTQTPRYLIKTRGQQVTLSCSPISGHRSVSWYQQTPGQGLQFLFEYFSETQRNKGNFPGRFSGRQFSNSRSEMNVSTLELGDSALYLCASSSARNTQYFGPGTRLTVL.

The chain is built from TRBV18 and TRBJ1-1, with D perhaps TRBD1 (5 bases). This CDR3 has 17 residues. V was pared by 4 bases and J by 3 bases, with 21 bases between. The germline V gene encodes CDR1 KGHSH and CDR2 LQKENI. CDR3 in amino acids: CASSLHTFKVGDTEAFF. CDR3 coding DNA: TGTGCCAGCTCACTCCACACATTCAAGGTAGGGGACACTGAAGCTTTCTTT.

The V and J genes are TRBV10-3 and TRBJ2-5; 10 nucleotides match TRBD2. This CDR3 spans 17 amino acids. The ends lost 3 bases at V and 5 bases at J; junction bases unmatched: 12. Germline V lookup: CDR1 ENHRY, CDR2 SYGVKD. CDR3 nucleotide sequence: TGTGCCATCAGTGACTCCAGTCTAGCGGGGGCCGGCGAGACCCAGTACTTC. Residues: CAISDSSLAGAGETQYF.

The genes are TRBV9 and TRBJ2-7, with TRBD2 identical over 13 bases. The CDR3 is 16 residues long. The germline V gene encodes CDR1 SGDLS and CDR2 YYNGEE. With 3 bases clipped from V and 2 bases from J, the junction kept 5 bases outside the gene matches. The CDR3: CASSGGLAGAAYEQYF. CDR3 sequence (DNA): TGTGCCAGCAGCGGAGGACTAGCGGGGGCCGCCTACGAGCAGTACTTC.

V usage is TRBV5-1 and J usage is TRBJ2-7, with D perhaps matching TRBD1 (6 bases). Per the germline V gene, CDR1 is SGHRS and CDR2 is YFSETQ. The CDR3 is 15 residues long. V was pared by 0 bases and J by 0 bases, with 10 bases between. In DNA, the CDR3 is TGCGCCAGCAGCTTGGGGGACACCGACTCCTACGAGCAGTACTTC. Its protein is CASSLGDTDSYEQYF.

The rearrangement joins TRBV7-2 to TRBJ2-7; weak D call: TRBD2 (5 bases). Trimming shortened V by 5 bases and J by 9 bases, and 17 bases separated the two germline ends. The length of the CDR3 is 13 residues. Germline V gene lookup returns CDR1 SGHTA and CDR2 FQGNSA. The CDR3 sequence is CASSADFVAGQYF. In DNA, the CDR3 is TGTGCCAGCAGCGCGGATTTCGTGGCGGGGCAGTACTTC.

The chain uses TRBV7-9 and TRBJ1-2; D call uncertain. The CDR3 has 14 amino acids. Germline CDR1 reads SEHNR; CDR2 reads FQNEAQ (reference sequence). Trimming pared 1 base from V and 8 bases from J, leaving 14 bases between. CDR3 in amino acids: CASSLVVGAEGYTF. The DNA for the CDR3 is TGTGCCAGCAGCTTAGTTGTGGGCGCGGAAGGCTACACCTTC.

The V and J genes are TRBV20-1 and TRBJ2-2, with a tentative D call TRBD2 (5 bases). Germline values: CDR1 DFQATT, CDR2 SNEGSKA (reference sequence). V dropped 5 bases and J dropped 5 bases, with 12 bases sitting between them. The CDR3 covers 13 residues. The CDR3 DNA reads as TGCAGTGCTGGCTTTCGGGGAACCGGGGAGCTGTTTTTT. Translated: CSAGFRGTGELFF.

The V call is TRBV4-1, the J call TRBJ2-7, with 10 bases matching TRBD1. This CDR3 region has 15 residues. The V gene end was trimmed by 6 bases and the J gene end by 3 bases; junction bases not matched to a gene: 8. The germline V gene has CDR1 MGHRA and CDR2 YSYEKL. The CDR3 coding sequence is TGCGCCAGCAGTTCCGGGACAGGGGCCTTCTACGAGCAGTACTTC. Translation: CASSSGTGAFYEQYF.

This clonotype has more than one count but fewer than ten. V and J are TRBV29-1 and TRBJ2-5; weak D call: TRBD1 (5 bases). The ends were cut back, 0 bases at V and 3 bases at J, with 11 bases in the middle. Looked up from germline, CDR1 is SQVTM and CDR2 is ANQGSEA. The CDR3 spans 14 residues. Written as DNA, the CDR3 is TGCAGCGTTGAAGACCCCGGACAAGAAGAGACCCAGTACTTC. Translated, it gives CSVEDPGQEETQYF.

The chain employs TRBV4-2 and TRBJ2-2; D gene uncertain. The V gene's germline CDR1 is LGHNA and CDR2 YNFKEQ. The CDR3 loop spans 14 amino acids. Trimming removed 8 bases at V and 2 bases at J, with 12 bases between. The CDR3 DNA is TGTGCCAGCCAGACTGCCCAAAACACCGGGGAGCTGTTTTTT. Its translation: CASQTAQNTGELFF.

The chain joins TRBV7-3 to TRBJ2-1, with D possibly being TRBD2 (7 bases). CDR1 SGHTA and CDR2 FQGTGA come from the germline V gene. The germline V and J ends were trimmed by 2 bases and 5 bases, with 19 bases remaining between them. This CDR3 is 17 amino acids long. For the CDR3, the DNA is TGTGCCAGCAGCTTATGGGGAGGGGGGGCCGGGAACAATGAGCAGTTCTTC. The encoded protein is CASSLWGGGAGNNEQFF.

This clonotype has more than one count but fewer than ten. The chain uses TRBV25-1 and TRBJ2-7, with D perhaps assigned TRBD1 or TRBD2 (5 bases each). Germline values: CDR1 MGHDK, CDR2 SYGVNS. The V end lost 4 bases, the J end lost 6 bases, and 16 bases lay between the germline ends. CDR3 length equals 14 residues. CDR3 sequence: CASSVGGSLAEQYF. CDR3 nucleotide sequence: TGTGCCAGCAGTGTTGGGGGTTCCCTCGCCGAGCAGTACTTC.

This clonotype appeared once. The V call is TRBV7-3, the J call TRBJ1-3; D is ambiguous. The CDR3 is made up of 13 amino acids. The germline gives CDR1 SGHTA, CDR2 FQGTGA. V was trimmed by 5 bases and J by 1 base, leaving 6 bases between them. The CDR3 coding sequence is TGTGCCAGCAGCGCCTCTTCTGGAAACACCATATATTTT. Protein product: CASSASSGNTIYF.

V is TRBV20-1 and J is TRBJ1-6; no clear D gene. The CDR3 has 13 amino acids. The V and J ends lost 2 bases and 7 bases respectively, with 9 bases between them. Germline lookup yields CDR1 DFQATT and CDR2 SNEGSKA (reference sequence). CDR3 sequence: CSARLRSNSPLHF. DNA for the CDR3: TGCAGTGCTAGACTCAGGTCCAATTCACCCCTCCACTTT.

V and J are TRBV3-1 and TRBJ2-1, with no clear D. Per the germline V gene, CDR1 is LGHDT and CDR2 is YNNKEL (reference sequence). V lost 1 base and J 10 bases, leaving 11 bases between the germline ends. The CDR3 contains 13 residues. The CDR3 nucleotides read TGTGCCAGCAGCCAAGTCGGTCCCAGAGAGCAGTTCTTC. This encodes CASSQVGPREQFF.

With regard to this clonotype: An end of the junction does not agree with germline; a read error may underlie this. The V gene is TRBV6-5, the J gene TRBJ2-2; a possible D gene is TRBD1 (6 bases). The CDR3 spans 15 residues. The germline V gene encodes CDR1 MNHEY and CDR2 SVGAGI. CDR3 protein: CASSSQGGGTGELVF. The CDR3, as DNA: TGTGCCAGCAGTTCTCAGGGTGGGGGCACCGGGGAGCTGGTTTTT.

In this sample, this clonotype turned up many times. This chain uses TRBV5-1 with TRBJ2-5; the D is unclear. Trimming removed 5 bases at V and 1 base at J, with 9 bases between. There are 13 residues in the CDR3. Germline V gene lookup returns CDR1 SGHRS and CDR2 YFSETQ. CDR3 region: CASRSQIQETQYF. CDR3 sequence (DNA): TGCGCCAGCAGGTCCCAGATCCAAGAGACCCAGTACTTC.

CDR3 coding DNA: TGTGCCAGCAGCACCGGGATAAATCAGCCCCAGCATTTT. Protein sequence: CASSTGINQPQHF. The chain carries TRBV7-9 and TRBJ1-5; D unclear. The V end was cut by 5 bases, the J end by 4 bases, with 9 bases between. CDR1 is SEHNR and CDR2 is FQNEAQ in the germline V gene (reference sequence). This CDR3 comprises 13 residues.

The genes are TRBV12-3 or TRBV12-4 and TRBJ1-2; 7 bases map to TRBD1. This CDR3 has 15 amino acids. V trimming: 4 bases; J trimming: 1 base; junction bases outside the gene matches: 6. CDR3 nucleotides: TGTGCCAGCAGTTCCACAGGGGTCTATAACTATGGCTACACCTTC. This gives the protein CASSSTGVYNYGYTF.

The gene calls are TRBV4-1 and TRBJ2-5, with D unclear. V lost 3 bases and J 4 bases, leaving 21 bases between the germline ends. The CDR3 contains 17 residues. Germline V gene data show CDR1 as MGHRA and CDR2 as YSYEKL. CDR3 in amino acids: CASSQAGPILPGETQYF. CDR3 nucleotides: TGCGCCAGCAGCCAGGCAGGTCCGATTCTCCCAGGAGAGACCCAGTACTTC.

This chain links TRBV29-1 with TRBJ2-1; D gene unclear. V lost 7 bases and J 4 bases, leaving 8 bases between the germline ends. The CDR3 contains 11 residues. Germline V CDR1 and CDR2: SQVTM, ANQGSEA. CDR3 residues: CSASVYNEQFF. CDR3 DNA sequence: TGCAGCGCCTCCGTATACAATGAGCAGTTCTTC.

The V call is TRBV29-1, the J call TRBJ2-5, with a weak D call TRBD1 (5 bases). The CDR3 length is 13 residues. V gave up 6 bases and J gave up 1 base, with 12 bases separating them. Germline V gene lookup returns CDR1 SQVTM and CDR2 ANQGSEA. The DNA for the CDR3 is TGCAGCGTGGGCCGGACATTCCAAGAGACCCAGTACTTC. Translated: CSVGRTFQETQYF.

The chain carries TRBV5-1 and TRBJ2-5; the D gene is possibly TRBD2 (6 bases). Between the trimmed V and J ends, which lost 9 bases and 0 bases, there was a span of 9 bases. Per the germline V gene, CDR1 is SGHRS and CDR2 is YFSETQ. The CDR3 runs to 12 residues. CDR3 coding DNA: TGCGCCACCACGGGGGACCAAGAGACCCAGTACTTC. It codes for CATTGDQETQYF.